The 6 T cell receptor beta chains listed next were all sequenced from one sample in a study of cytomegalovirus exposure and HLA in healthy donors. Vbeta (60) and Jbeta (13) primers were used in the PCR. The table came from immunoSEQ multiplex PCR; TCRdb's copy has only in-frame clones and leaves some out. The sample holds 90,000 to 150,000 clones, about three quarters seen once. Sequencing input: PBMCs. The receptors stem from a woman aged 40 to 55 in good health and CMV-seropositive.

The V gene is TRBV5-4, the J gene TRBJ2-7; 7 bases map to TRBD1. The CDR3 is 15 residues long. CDR1 and CDR2 from the germline V gene are SGHNT and YYREEE (reference sequence). With 4 bases clipped from V and 4 bases from J, the junction kept 11 bases outside the gene matches. The CDR3 loop reads CASSEKRTGSYEQYF. CDR3 coding DNA: TGTGCCAGCAGCGAAAAGAGGACAGGTTCGTACGAGCAGTACTTC.

The chain joins TRBV7-3 to TRBJ2-1; TRBD2 might be the D (5 bases). V was pared by 3 bases and J by 8 bases, with 11 bases between. The CDR3 extends over 13 amino acids. Looked up from germline, CDR1 is SGHTA and CDR2 is FQGTGA. CDR3 loop: CASSFGGSDEQFF. CDR3 nucleotide sequence: TGTGCCAGCAGCTTCGGAGGTAGCGATGAGCAGTTCTTC.

V gene TRBV6-1 combines with J gene TRBJ1-1, with D tentatively TRBD1 (6 bases). The CDR3 has 14 amino acids. From germline, CDR1 is MNHNS and CDR2 SASEGT. V lost 7 bases and J 5 bases, leaving 17 bases between the germline ends. CDR3 nucleotide sequence: TGTGCCAGCACCACACAGGGAAGGTGGACTGAAGCTTTCTTT. This codes for CASTTQGRWTEAFF.

This chain joins TRBV11-2 and TRBJ2-2; 7 bases align to TRBD1. There are 16 residues in the CDR3. The trim removed 5 bases at V and 6 bases at J, leaving 12 bases unmatched. CDR1 and CDR2 (germline): SGHAT, FQNNGV. Here the CDR3 reads CASSLTNTGVAGELFF. The CDR3 DNA reads as TGTGCCAGCAGCCTTACAAATACAGGGGTTGCCGGGGAGCTGTTTTTT.

The chain has TRBV6-6 and TRBJ1-6, with unresolved D. Germline V gene lookup returns CDR1 MNHNY and CDR2 SVGAGI (reference sequence). The V and J ends lost 4 bases and 8 bases respectively, with 6 bases between them. The CDR3 is 12 amino acids. The CDR3 sequence is CASSSLYSPLHF. CDR3 sequence (DNA): TGTGCCAGCAGTTCACTATATTCACCCCTCCACTTT.

The chain is built from TRBV2 and TRBJ2-1; TRBD2 matches at 10 bases. The CDR3 runs 16 residues. The ends lost 3 bases at V and 4 bases at J; junction bases unmatched: 6. The germline CDR1 and CDR2 sequences are SNHLY and FYNNEI. The DNA of the CDR3 is TGTGCCAGCAGTGAGGAGCGGGGGGGCGGGTACAATGAGCAGTTCTTC. It encodes CASSEERGGGYNEQFF.